Following are 16 T cell receptor beta chains from one sample sequenced in a study of T cell repertoires in cytomegalovirus infection. These receptors' antigens are unknown. Via MiXCR, TCRdb re-called the reads, giving one row per CDR3 protein. The data contain over 100,000 distinct CDR3 sequences, roughly 30% of them singletons. Here the sequenced sample was CD8+ T cells from cultured PBMCs, taken from culture after CMV antigen stimulation. The receptors derive from a human donor in good health (CMV status not recorded). Some clones in this sample may be carry-over from other donors' samples.

This clonotype was counted between two and nine times. The genes are TRBV7-9 and TRBJ2-7, with a tentative D call TRBD1 (6 bases). Looked up from germline, CDR1 is SEHNR and CDR2 is FQNEAQ (reference sequence). CDR3 length equals 12 residues. As DNA, the CDR3 is TGTGCGTCTGGGGCAGGGGCCTACGAGCAGTACTTC. Protein sequence: CASGAGAYEQYF.

Only a few counts were recorded for this clonotype. CDR3 bases: TGTGCCAGCAGCTTCGGGACAGCTTATGAAAAACTGTTTTTT. This codes for CASSFGTAYEKLFF. The chain carries TRBV5-6 and TRBJ1-4, with 7 bases aligning to TRBD1. This CDR3 comprises 14 residues. Germline V gene sequence: CDR1 SGHDT, CDR2 YYEEEE. V shed 2 bases, J shed 6 bases, and the junction held 4 bases outside the gene matches.

This clonotype was counted a few times. This chain joins TRBV25-1 and TRBJ1-1, with D perhaps matching TRBD1 (5 bases). Germline-derived CDR1 and CDR2 are MGHDK and SYGVNS. The V end lost 1 base, the J end lost 1 base, and 7 bases lay between the germline ends. This CDR3 has 14 amino acids. CDR3 bases: TGTGCCAGCAGTGAATCCGACAGGAACACTGAAGCTTTCTTT. Protein sequence: CASSESDRNTEAFF.

This clonotype was observed many times. This chain links TRBV7-8 with TRBJ2-7; 9 nucleotides align to TRBD1. The CDR3 runs 18 residues. Germline CDR1 reads SGHVS; CDR2 reads FQNEAQ. After removal of 4 bases from V and 5 bases from J, the junction contained 18 bases not matched to a gene. Here the CDR3 reads CASSWGEDTGGYIDEQYF. CDR3 nucleotide sequence: TGTGCCAGCAGCTGGGGAGAGGATACAGGGGGCTATATCGACGAGCAGTACTTC.

This clonotype was seen a handful of times. The rearrangement uses TRBV10-3 and TRBJ1-1; no clear D. Germline CDR1 is ENHRY and CDR2 is SYGVKD. Trimming cost V 4 bases and J 0 bases, with 9 bases left between them. This CDR3 comprises 14 residues. The DNA of the CDR3 is TGTGCCATCAGTGGGGGTGGGGTGAACACTGAAGCTTTCTTT. Translation: CAISGGGVNTEAFF.

This clonotype was counted many times. This sequence joins TRBV7-2 and TRBJ2-5, with D possibly called TRBD1 or TRBD2 (5 bases each). The CDR3 is 16 amino acids. The V gene lost 5 bases and the J gene lost 0 bases, with 16 bases spanning the gap. Germline V lookup: CDR1 SGHTA, CDR2 FQGNSA. CDR3: CASSVGTALHQETQYF. CDR3 DNA: TGTGCCAGCAGCGTGGGGACCGCTCTTCACCAAGAGACCCAGTACTTC.

This clonotype came up many times. The chain couples TRBV7-8 to TRBJ2-1; 10 positions agree with TRBD2. Germline V gene data show CDR1 as SGHVS and CDR2 as FQNEAQ. J gave up 2 bases and V 2 bases, and 3 bases lay outside the gene matches. There are 16 residues in the CDR3. CDR3 region: CASSLWGTSAYNEQFF. The CDR3 DNA reads TGTGCCAGCAGCTTATGGGGGACTAGCGCCTACAATGAGCAGTTCTTC. The whole variable domain, filled in from reference TRBV7-8 and TRBJ2-1, reads GAGVSQSPRYKVAKRGQDVALRCDPISGHVSLFWYQQALGQGPEFLTYFQNEAQLDKSGLPSDRFFAERPEGSVSTLKIQRTQQEDSAVYLCASSLWGTSAYNEQFFGPGTRLTVL.

This clonotype was observed a few times. The chain recombines TRBV5-4 with TRBJ2-7; 11 bases map to TRBD1. This CDR3 has 16 residues. J gave up 2 bases and V 3 bases, and 7 bases lay outside the gene matches. Germline V gene data show CDR1 as SGHNT and CDR2 as YYREEE (reference sequence). The CDR3 coding sequence is TGTGCCAGCAGCTCTTCGGACAGGGGGCCTCCCTACGAGCAGTACTTC. Residues: CASSSSDRGPPYEQYF. Full variable domain (outside the CDR3, taken from reference TRBV5-4 and TRBJ2-7): ETGVTQSPTHLIKTRGQQVTLRCSSQSGHNTVSWYQQALGQGPQFIFQYYREEENGRGNFPPRFSGLQFPNYSSELNVNALELDDSALYLCASSSSDRGPPYEQYFGPGTRLTVT.

In this sample, this clonotype turned up many times. The rearrangement links TRBV12-3 or TRBV12-4 to TRBJ2-3; the match to TRBD2 covers 7 bases. The CDR3 is 15 residues long. Trimming at V came to 5 bases and at J to 7 bases, leaving 12 bases not matched to a gene. The CDR3 protein is CASSEERGGMNTQYF. The DNA of the CDR3 is TGTGCCAGCAGTGAGGAGCGGGGTGGGATGAATACGCAGTATTTT.

On this clonotype: This may arise from a read error, as a much more abundant clone is one base away. The chain links TRBV7-9 to TRBJ1-5, with D unclear. The CDR3 consists of 12 residues. Germline V CDR1 and CDR2: SEHNR, FQNEAQ (reference sequence). CDR3 sequence reads: CASTLGPGPLHF. The CDR3, as DNA: TGTGCCAGCACCTTAGGCCCAGGACCCCTGCATTTT.

Many counts were recorded for this clonotype. The rearrangement uses TRBV12-3 or TRBV12-4 and TRBJ2-3; 8 nucleotides line up with TRBD2. After removal of 8 bases from V and 1 base from J, the junction contained 5 bases not matched to a gene. CDR3 size: 14 residues. CDR3 sequence: CASHTGGGTDTQYF. CDR3 bases: TGTGCCAGCCACACGGGGGGGGGCACAGATACGCAGTATTTT.

CDR3: CASIWERDTNEQFF. Here the CDR3 DNA reads TGTGCCAGCATATGGGAAAGGGATACAAATGAGCAGTTCTTC. The chain has TRBV2 and TRBJ2-1, with no clear D. This CDR3 is 14 amino acids long. CDR1 SNHLY and CDR2 FYNNEI come from the germline V gene. V gave up 7 bases and J gave up 7 bases, with 17 bases separating them.

In this sample, this clonotype turned up many times. The gene calls are TRBV20-1 and TRBJ2-7, with 11 positions matching TRBD2. The CDR3 contains 15 residues. In germline, CDR1 is DFQATT, CDR2 SNEGSKA (reference sequence). The ends lost 2 bases at V and 3 bases at J; junction bases unmatched: 6. CDR3 nucleotide sequence: TGCAGTGCTAGATCTATAGGACTAGCGGGCTACGAGCAGTACTTC. Protein product: CSARSIGLAGYEQYF.

The V and J genes are TRBV29-1 and TRBJ2-1; TRBD1 matches 7 bases. The V gene's germline CDR1 is SQVTM and CDR2 ANQGSEA. CDR3 length equals 12 residues. Germline trimming cut 5 bases from V and 9 bases from J; bases unmatched to any gene: 7. CDR3 amino acids: CSVLIRGSEQFF. The CDR3 DNA follows: TGCAGCGTTCTAATCAGGGGGAGTGAGCAGTTCTTC.

The chain links TRBV18 to TRBJ2-2; D perhaps matches TRBD2 (5 bases). The CDR3 has 17 amino acids. Germline V gene sequence: CDR1 KGHSH, CDR2 LQKENI. Trimming took off 5 bases at V and 7 bases at J, with 23 bases between the two ends. As DNA, the CDR3 is TGTGCCAGCTCAGACGGGATCCCGAGTGATAAAAGCGGGGAGCTGTTTTTT. Amino acid sequence: CASSDGIPSDKSGELFF.

This clonotype was detected a few times. In DNA form, the CDR3 reads TGTGCCAGCAGCCCCCCAGGACAGGGACGAGAGGAACTGTTTTTT. Its translation is CASSPPGQGREELFF. The chain couples TRBV7-3 to TRBJ1-4; 8 bases align to TRBD1. Looked up from germline, CDR1 is SGHTA and CDR2 is FQGTGA. There are 15 residues in the CDR3. The J segment lost 12 bases and the V segment lost 5 bases, leaving 14 bases of the junction unmatched.